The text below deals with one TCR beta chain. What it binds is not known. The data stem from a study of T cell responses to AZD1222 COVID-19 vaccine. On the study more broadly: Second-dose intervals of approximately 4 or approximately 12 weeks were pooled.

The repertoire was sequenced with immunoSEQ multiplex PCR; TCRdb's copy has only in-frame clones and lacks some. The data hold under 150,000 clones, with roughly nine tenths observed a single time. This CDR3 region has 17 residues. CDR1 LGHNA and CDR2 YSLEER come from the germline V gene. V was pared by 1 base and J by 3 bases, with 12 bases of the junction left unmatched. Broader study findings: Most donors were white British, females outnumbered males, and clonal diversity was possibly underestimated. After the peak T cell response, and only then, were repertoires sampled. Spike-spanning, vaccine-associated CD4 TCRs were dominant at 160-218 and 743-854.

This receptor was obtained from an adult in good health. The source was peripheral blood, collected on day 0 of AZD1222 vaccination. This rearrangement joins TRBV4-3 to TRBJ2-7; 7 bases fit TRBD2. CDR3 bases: TGCGCCAGCAGCCAAGTTATGGGGGGGGAGGCGGGCTACGAGCAGTACTTC. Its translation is CASSQVMGGEAGYEQYF.